Following are 18 T cell receptor beta chains from one sample sequenced in a study of blood T cell repertoires in COVID-19. Only in-frame clones appear in the TCRdb table, and some are missing; sequencing was by immunoSEQ multiplex PCR. The table includes about 380,000 clones, more than 70% detected once. The sequencing sample was made of PBMCs or T cells enriched from blood (not recorded which). The receptors originated from a man aged 25 to 40 who had recovered from COVID-19.

The V gene is TRBV29-1, the J gene TRBJ2-7; possibly TRBD1 for D (6 bases). The length of the CDR3 is 13 residues. V dropped 3 bases and J dropped 2 bases, with 11 bases sitting between them. Per the germline V gene, CDR1 is SQVTM and CDR2 is ANQGSEA. As DNA, the CDR3 is TGCAGCGTTGAGGGGGACAAACCCTACGAGCAGTACTTC. This encodes CSVEGDKPYEQYF.

The gene calls are TRBV4-1 and TRBJ2-7, with 8 bases lining up with TRBD1. J was trimmed by 6 bases and V by 1 base; bases with no gene match: 8. Germline lookup yields CDR1 MGHRA and CDR2 YSYEKL. The CDR3 totals 15 residues. CDR3 loop: CASSQGQGILAEQYF. The CDR3 bases are TGCGCCAGCAGCCAAGGACAGGGGATTTTAGCCGAGCAGTACTTC.

CDR3: CALNRASGNTIYF. CDR3 nucleotides: TGTGCACTCAACAGGGCCTCTGGAAACACCATATATTTT. The chain is built from TRBV30 and TRBJ1-3; a possible D gene is TRBD1 (6 bases). Germline CDR1 is GTSNPN and CDR2 is SVGIG (reference sequence). The CDR3 is made up of 13 amino acids.

The chain has TRBV7-9 and TRBJ2-2, with 8 bases matching TRBD1. This CDR3 has 15 amino acids. With 5 bases clipped from V and 1 base from J, the junction kept 3 bases outside the gene matches. Germline V CDR1 and CDR2: SEHNR, FQNEAQ (reference sequence). CDR3 nucleotide sequence: TGTGCCAGCAGCATGGGGACAGGGAACACCGGGGAGCTGTTTTTT. As protein: CASSMGTGNTGELFF.

The chain is built from TRBV25-1 and TRBJ1-1; no definite D call. The CDR3 has 12 residues. Between the trimmed V and J ends, which lost 2 bases and 6 bases, there was a span of 7 bases. Germline V lookup: CDR1 MGHDK, CDR2 SYGVNS. CDR3 in DNA: TGTGCCAGCAGTGAAATAACATCTGAAGCTTTCTTT. This sequence encodes CASSEITSEAFF.

The chain uses TRBV6-5 and TRBJ2-3; TRBD2 might be the D (6 bases). This CDR3 comprises 15 residues. Trimming took off 9 bases at V and 3 bases at J, with 19 bases between the two ends. Germline V gene lookup returns CDR1 MNHEY and CDR2 SVGAGI. The CDR3 DNA follows: TGTGCCAGTGTGGGGTGGGGCGCGGGGACAGATACGCAGTATTTT. Translation gives CASVGWGAGTDTQYF.

The gene calls are TRBV4-3 and TRBJ1-2; TRBD1 matches 7 bases. V was pared by 1 base and J by 0 bases, with 8 bases of the junction left unmatched. The germline CDR1 and CDR2 sequences are LGHNA and YSLEER. CDR3 size: 17 residues. As DNA, the CDR3 is TGCGCCAGCAGCCAAGCGCCCGGGACAGCCGCTAACTATGGCTACACCTTC. Translated, it gives CASSQAPGTAANYGYTF.

This chain uses TRBV7-2 with TRBJ1-2; 8 nucleotides agree with TRBD1. The junction had 7 bases not matched to a gene; V was cut back by 3 bases and J by 4 bases. The CDR3 has 15 residues. Germline V gene sequence: CDR1 SGHTA, CDR2 FQGNSA. CDR3 sequence (DNA): TGTGCCAGCAGCTTGGACGGACAGGGCGTCTATGGCTACACCTTC. Protein product: CASSLDGQGVYGYTF.

The table lists this clone with a few counts. The V gene is TRBV5-1, the J gene TRBJ2-2; D perhaps matches TRBD1 (5 bases). This CDR3 is built from 15 residues. Per the germline V gene, CDR1 is SGHRS and CDR2 is YFSETQ. The V gene lost 2 bases and the J gene lost 2 bases, with 10 bases spanning the gap. The CDR3 DNA reads as TGCGCCAGCAGCTTAAGGGGCGAAAACACCGGGGAGCTGTTTTTT. It specifies CASSLRGENTGELFF.

This chain uses TRBV9 with TRBJ2-4; 9 bases map to TRBD2. CDR3 length equals 17 residues. V lost 3 bases and J lost 4; bases outside the gene matches: 11. Germline V gene data show CDR1 as SGDLS and CDR2 as YYNGEE. The CDR3 loop reads CASSGERSGGNKNIQYF. DNA of the CDR3: TGTGCCAGCAGCGGCGAGCGGAGCGGGGGGAATAAAAACATTCAGTACTTC.

The V call is TRBV19, the J call TRBJ1-6; D is perhaps TRBD1 (5 bases). The V end lost 6 bases, the J end lost 10 bases, and 22 bases lay between the germline ends. Germline V CDR1 and CDR2: LNHDA, SQIVND (reference sequence). The CDR3 has 16 residues. This CDR3 is CASSPRPTVLESPLHF. Written as DNA, the CDR3 is TGTGCCAGTAGCCCACGCCCGACAGTTCTCGAATCACCCCTCCACTTT.

The count of this clone is one. This chain links TRBV5-1 with TRBJ2-7, with D maybe TRBD2 (6 bases). V lost 3 bases and J 5 bases, leaving 15 bases between the germline ends. This CDR3 is built from 14 residues. CDR1 and CDR2 (germline): SGHRS, YFSETQ. The CDR3 protein is CASSSGLPGHEQYF. CDR3 DNA sequence: TGCGCCAGCAGCTCGGGACTTCCCGGCCACGAGCAGTACTTC.

The genes are TRBV7-9 and TRBJ2-7; 7 bases map to TRBD1. The trim removed 6 bases at V and 2 bases at J, leaving 13 bases unmatched. Germline loops: CDR1 SEHNR, CDR2 FQNEAQ (reference sequence). The CDR3 has 16 amino acids. The CDR3 DNA sequence: TGTGCCAGCAGTTCAAGCACAGGGGCTATGCCCTACGAGCAGTACTTC. Protein product: CASSSSTGAMPYEQYF.

The chain joins TRBV7-6 to TRBJ2-7; TRBD2 matches 10 bases. CDR1 and CDR2 (germline): SGHVS, FNYEAQ. The CDR3 contains 17 residues. The ends lost 0 bases at V and 5 bases at J; junction bases unmatched: 10. The CDR3 region has the DNA TGTGCCAGCAGCTTAGCGCTAGCGGGAGTTGCCTACGACGAGCAGTACTTC. Translating it yields CASSLALAGVAYDEQYF. The complete variable domain, with remaining parts taken from reference TRBV7-6 and TRBJ2-7, reads GAGVSQSPRYKVTKRGQDVALRCDPISGHVSLYWYRQALGQGPEFLTYFNYEAQQDKSGLPNDRFSAERPEGSISTLTIQRTEQRDSAMYRCASSLALAGVAYDEQYFGPGTRLTVT.

This chain uses TRBV3-1 (or the pseudogene TRBV3-2) with TRBJ2-1; 8 bases agree with TRBD1. Per the germline V gene, CDR1 is LGHDT and CDR2 is YNNKEL (reference sequence). This CDR3 region has 14 residues. With V trimmed by 3 bases and J by 7 bases, 5 bases remained unmatched. The CDR3 nucleotides are TGTGCCAGCAGCCACGACAGGGGTGGAAATGAGCAGTTCTTC. Translated, it gives CASSHDRGGNEQFF.

The V call is TRBV30, the J call TRBJ2-2; 10 positions match TRBD2. The V and J ends lost 7 bases and 4 bases, in that order; junction bases with no gene match: 9. Germline-derived CDR1 and CDR2 are GTSNPN and SVGIG (reference sequence). The CDR3 extends over 15 amino acids. CDR3 bases: TGTGCCTACCGAATAGCGGGGGGTTCCACCGGGGAGCTGTTTTTT. It is translated as CAYRIAGGSTGELFF.

V usage is TRBV29-1 and J usage is TRBJ2-3; 7 bases are shared with TRBD1. The CDR3 length is 14 residues. Germline trimming cut 6 bases from V and 0 bases from J; bases unmatched to any gene: 6. Germline assignment: CDR1 SQVTM and CDR2 ANQGSEA. The CDR3 sequence is CSVAPGQSTDTQYF. CDR3 coding DNA: TGCAGCGTCGCTCCGGGACAGAGCACAGATACGCAGTATTTT.

The rearrangement uses TRBV4-3 and TRBJ2-1, with 12 bases lining up with TRBD2. Germline loops: CDR1 LGHNA, CDR2 YSLEER. The J segment lost 9 bases and the V segment lost 5 bases, leaving 8 bases of the junction unmatched. CDR3 length: 15 residues. Written as DNA, the CDR3 is TGCGCCAGCAGCGCCCGACTAGCGGGGGTTGCTGAGCAGTTCTTC. It codes for CASSARLAGVAEQFF.